This T cell receptor beta chain was captured in a study of OX40 agonist ivuxolimab in advanced cancers. V was cut by 0 bases and J by 1 base, with 8 bases left in between. The germline gives CDR1 SGHRS, CDR2 YFSETQ. This CDR3 is 15 amino acids long. Assay used: immunoSEQ multiplex PCR; TCRdb lists only in-frame clones, some missing. Of about 89,000 clones detected, approximately 93% appear once; the ten largest clones hold around 0.28%. The material was CD4+ or CD8+ T cells sorted from blood, obtained in a trial of the OX40 agonist ivuxolimab. The chain combines TRBV5-1 with TRBJ2-1; D may be TRBD2 (5 bases). The origin of this receptor is an adult with an advanced solid tumor such as melanoma, head and neck, liver or kidney cancer. Written as DNA, the CDR3 is TGCGCCAGCAGCTTGGTGCGGGTATCCTACAATGAGCAGTTCTTC. It specifies CASSLVRVSYNEQFF.